One and the same sample provided the 19 T cell receptor beta chains below, sequenced in a study of CD8 T cell repertoires and HIV-1 epitope variants. Antigens for these TCRs are unknown. Assay: immunoSEQ multiplex PCR; the TCRdb copy retains only in-frame clones and omits some. This sample has approximately 6,000 clones, with approximately 70% found just once. Sample: cultured CD8+ T cells derived from PBMCs. Receptor source: a male donor with HIV.

This clone is a singleton in its sample. This chain links TRBV27 with TRBJ1-2; no firm D call. This CDR3 region has 14 residues. From germline, CDR1 is MNHEY and CDR2 SMNVEV (reference sequence). Trimming removed 8 bases from V and 0 bases from J, with 13 bases in between. The CDR3 region has the DNA TGTGCCAGCGCCCCGACGGCAACTAACTATGGCTACACCTTC. It yields the protein CASAPTATNYGYTF.

V is TRBV7-2 and J is TRBJ2-5; D gene uncertain. Trimming shortened V by 5 bases and J by 5 bases, and 12 bases separated the two germline ends. The germline V gene encodes CDR1 SGHTA and CDR2 FQGNSA. This CDR3 has 13 residues. For the CDR3, the DNA is TGTGCCAGCAGCCTTATGGGTCGGGAGACCCAGTACTTC. Its translation is CASSLMGRETQYF.

J is TRBJ2-7 and V is TRBV28; 10 bases are shared with TRBD1. Looked up from germline, CDR1 is MDHEN and CDR2 is SYDVKM. J lost 6 bases, V lost 2 bases, and 7 bases had no gene match. The CDR3 is 15 residues long. The CDR3 here is CASSLVGGQGSEQYF. The CDR3 nucleotides are TGTGCCAGCAGTTTAGTGGGGGGACAGGGGAGCGAGCAGTACTTC.

The chain combines TRBV2 with TRBJ2-7; the match to TRBD2 covers 9 bases. From germline, CDR1 is SNHLY and CDR2 FYNNEI. This CDR3 contains 14 residues. Trimming removed 3 bases from V and 3 bases from J; junction bases left unmatched: 3. This chain's CDR3 is CASSDSLAGYEQYF. The CDR3 DNA reads as TGTGCCAGCAGTGACTCACTAGCGGGCTACGAGCAGTACTTC.

The chain is built from TRBV27 and TRBJ2-1, with TRBD2 matching over 8 bases. Trimming removed 4 bases from V and 13 bases from J; junction bases left unmatched: 12. This CDR3 spans 14 amino acids. Germline lookup yields CDR1 MNHEY and CDR2 SMNVEV (reference sequence). This CDR3 is CASSSQSSGAPQFF. CDR3 nucleotides: TGTGCCAGCAGTTCCCAGAGTAGCGGGGCCCCACAGTTCTTC.

This clone was recorded a few times. This chain joins TRBV21-1 and TRBJ2-1; TRBD2 reflects the table's D call only, with no check against the DNA. TRBV21-1 is classified as a pseudogene. The CDR3 totals 17 residues. CDR3 nucleotides: TGTGCCAGCAGCAAAGACGGGGCTAGCGGGGGAAACAATGAGCAGTTCTTC. Amino acid sequence: CASSKDGASGGNNEQFF.

This clone is medium-sized (0.01 to 0.1%) within its sample. The rearrangement links TRBV6-1 to TRBJ1-5; D call uncertain. Trimming pared 6 bases from V and 5 bases from J, leaving 17 bases between. In germline, CDR1 is MNHNS, CDR2 SASEGT. The CDR3 length is 15 residues. The CDR3 sequence: CASSVDTDNYQPQHF. The CDR3 DNA reads TGTGCCAGCAGCGTAGACACCGACAACTATCAGCCCCAGCATTTT.

The rearrangement joins TRBV7-9 to TRBJ2-1; TRBD1 or TRBD2 may be the D gene (5 bases each). The CDR3 spans 15 residues. V shed 1 base and J shed 0 bases, with 7 bases lying between them. Germline lookup yields CDR1 SEHNR and CDR2 FQNEAQ (reference sequence). DNA for the CDR3: TGTGCCAGCAGCTTAGAGGGGAGCTCCTACAATGAGCAGTTCTTC. This gives the protein CASSLEGSSYNEQFF.

CDR3 residues: CASSYLRQGFIGEQYF. The CDR3 DNA sequence: TGCGCCAGCAGCTACCTTAGACAGGGGTTCATCGGCGAGCAGTACTTC. The V gene is TRBV5-1, the J gene TRBJ2-7; 8 bases are shared with TRBD1. The CDR3 covers 16 residues. J lost 6 bases, V lost 3 bases, and 14 bases had no gene match. The germline CDR1 and CDR2 sequences are SGHRS and YFSETQ.

The chain couples TRBV7-3 to TRBJ1-2, with 10 bases matching TRBD1. The ends lost 7 bases at V and 3 bases at J; junction bases unmatched: 8. Germline CDR1 and CDR2: SGHTA and FQGTGA. This CDR3 spans 15 amino acids. In DNA form, the CDR3 reads TGTGCCAGCACCTCGCGACAGGGGGCGGACTATGGCTACACCTTC. Encoded protein: CASTSRQGADYGYTF.

V gene TRBV19 combines with J gene TRBJ2-3; 7 nucleotides match TRBD2. The CDR3 consists of 17 residues. Germline V gene lookup returns CDR1 LNHDA and CDR2 SQIVND (reference sequence). Trimming removed 3 bases from V and 4 bases from J; junction bases left unmatched: 13. CDR3 sequence reads: CASSMSRMGGSADTQYF. CDR3 in DNA: TGTGCCAGTAGTATGAGTAGGATGGGGGGGAGTGCAGATACGCAGTATTTT.

By sample share, this clone is medium-sized. V is TRBV19 and J is TRBJ2-4; 11 bases match TRBD2. V lost 7 bases and J lost 5; bases outside the gene matches: 16. Germline values: CDR1 LNHDA, CDR2 SQIVND (reference sequence). This CDR3 has 18 amino acids. The CDR3 DNA follows: TGTGCCAGTAACGATCGGAGGTGGGGGGGACTAGCGGAAAACATTCAGTACTTC. This translates into CASNDRRWGGLAENIQYF.

The CDR3 nucleotides are TGTGCCACCTCGGAGACTAGCGGGGGGTACTACGAGCAGTACTTC. This sequence encodes CATSETSGGYYEQYF. This chain joins TRBV6-4 and TRBJ2-7, with 13 bases aligning to TRBD2. The germline V gene encodes CDR1 MRHNA and CDR2 SNTAGT. This CDR3 has 15 residues. V lost 10 bases to trimming and J lost 3 bases; unmatched junction nucleotides: 9.

The gene calls are TRBV29-1 and TRBJ2-5; D not resolved. V lost 0 bases to trimming and J lost 4 bases, with 6 bases between them. The CDR3 covers 12 residues. Germline lookup yields CDR1 SQVTM and CDR2 ANQGSEA. This chain's CDR3 is CSVEDLIETQYF. The CDR3 DNA reads as TGCAGCGTTGAAGATCTTATAGAGACCCAGTACTTC.

The V and J genes are TRBV5-1 and TRBJ2-7; D is uncertain. Germline V CDR1 and CDR2: SGHRS, YFSETQ. Trimming left V 2 bases short and J 3 bases short, with 12 bases between. The CDR3 totals 14 residues. The CDR3 nucleotides read TGCGCCAGCAGCTTCTTCGCGCAGGACTACGAGCAGTACTTC. Its protein is CASSFFAQDYEQYF.

This chain joins TRBV9 and TRBJ2-5; 10 bases are shared with TRBD1. The CDR3 is 16 residues long. J lost 1 base, V lost 4 bases, and 7 bases had no gene match. CDR1 SGDLS and CDR2 YYNGEE come from the germline V gene. CDR3 protein: CASSPGGTGVQETQYF. As DNA, the CDR3 is TGTGCCAGCAGCCCTGGGGGGACAGGGGTCCAAGAGACCCAGTACTTC. The variable domain in full, with the rest retrieved from reference TRBV9 and TRBJ2-5, is DSGVTQTPKHLITATGQRVTLRCSPRSGDLSVYWYQQSLDQGLQFLIQYYNGEERAKGNILERFSAQQFPDLHSELNLSSLELGDSALYFCASSPGGTGVQETQYFGPGTRLLVL.

The gene calls are TRBV28 and TRBJ2-1; 7 bases fit TRBD2. The V gene's germline CDR1 is MDHEN and CDR2 SYDVKM. The trim removed 7 bases at V and 1 base at J, leaving 16 bases unmatched. CDR3 length equals 18 residues. CDR3 sequence (DNA): TGTGCCAGCACCTTTCTAGCGGACCCGAATATTTCCTACAATGAGCAGTTCTTC. Translating it yields CASTFLADPNISYNEQFF.

This chain joins TRBV29-1 and TRBJ2-7; 9 bases are shared with TRBD1. CDR1 is SQVTM and CDR2 is ANQGSEA in the germline V gene. V trimming: 0 bases; J trimming: 3 bases; junction bases outside the gene matches: 12. The CDR3 runs to 17 residues. The CDR3 here is CSVEDLGDPGQGYEQYF. CDR3 coding DNA: TGCAGCGTTGAAGATCTGGGGGACCCGGGACAGGGCTACGAGCAGTACTTC.

This chain joins TRBV7-9 and TRBJ2-1; 10 nucleotides align to TRBD1. The CDR3 totals 15 residues. With 3 bases clipped from V and 4 bases from J, the junction kept 3 bases outside the gene matches. CDR1 SEHNR and CDR2 FQNEAQ come from the germline V gene (reference sequence). The CDR3, as DNA: TGTGCCAGCAGCTTCCCGGGACAGGGGTACAATGAGCAGTTCTTC. As protein: CASSFPGQGYNEQFF.